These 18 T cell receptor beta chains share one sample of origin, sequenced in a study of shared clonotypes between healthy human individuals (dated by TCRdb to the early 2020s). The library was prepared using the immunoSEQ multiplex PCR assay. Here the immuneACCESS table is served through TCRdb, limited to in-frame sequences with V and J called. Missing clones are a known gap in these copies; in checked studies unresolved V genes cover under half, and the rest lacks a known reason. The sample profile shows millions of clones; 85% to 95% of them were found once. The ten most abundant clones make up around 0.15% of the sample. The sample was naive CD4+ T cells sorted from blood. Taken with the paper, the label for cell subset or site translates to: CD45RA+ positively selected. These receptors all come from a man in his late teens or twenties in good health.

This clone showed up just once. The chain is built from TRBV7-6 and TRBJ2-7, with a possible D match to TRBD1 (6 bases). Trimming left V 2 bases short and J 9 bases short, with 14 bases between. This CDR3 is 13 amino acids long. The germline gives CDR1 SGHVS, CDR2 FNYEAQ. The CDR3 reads CASSLTQGFVQYF. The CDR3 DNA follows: TGTGCCAGCAGCTTAACACAGGGCTTTGTGCAGTACTTC.

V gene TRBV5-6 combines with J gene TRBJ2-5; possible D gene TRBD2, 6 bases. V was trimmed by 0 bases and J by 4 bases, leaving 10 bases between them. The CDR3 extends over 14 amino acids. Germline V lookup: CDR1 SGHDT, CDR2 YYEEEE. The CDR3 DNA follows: TGTGCCAGCAGCTTGGCGAGAGCGGGAGAGACCCAGTACTTC. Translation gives CASSLARAGETQYF.

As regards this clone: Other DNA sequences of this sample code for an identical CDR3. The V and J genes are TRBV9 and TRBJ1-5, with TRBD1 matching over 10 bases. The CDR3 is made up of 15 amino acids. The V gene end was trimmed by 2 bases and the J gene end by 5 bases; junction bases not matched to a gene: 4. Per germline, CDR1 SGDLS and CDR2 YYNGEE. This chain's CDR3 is CASSVGQGVDQPQHF. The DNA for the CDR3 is TGTGCCAGCAGCGTCGGACAGGGGGTGGATCAGCCCCAGCATTTT.

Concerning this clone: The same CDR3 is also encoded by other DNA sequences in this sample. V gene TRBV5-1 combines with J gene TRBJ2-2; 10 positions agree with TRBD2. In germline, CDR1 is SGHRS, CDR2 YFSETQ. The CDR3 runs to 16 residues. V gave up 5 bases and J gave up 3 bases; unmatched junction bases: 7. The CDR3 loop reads CASSLRLAGDTGELFF. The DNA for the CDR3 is TGCGCCAGCAGTCTCAGACTAGCGGGTGACACCGGGGAGCTGTTTTTT.

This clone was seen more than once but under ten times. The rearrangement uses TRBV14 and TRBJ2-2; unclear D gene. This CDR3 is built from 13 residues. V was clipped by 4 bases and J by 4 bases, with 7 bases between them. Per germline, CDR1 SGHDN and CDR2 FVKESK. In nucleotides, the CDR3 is TGTGCCAGCAGCCCGTCGCTCACCGGGGAGCTGTTTTTT. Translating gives CASSPSLTGELFF. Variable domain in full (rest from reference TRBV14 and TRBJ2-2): EAGVTQFPSHSVIEKGQTVTLRCDPISGHDNLYWYRRVMGKEIKFLLHFVKESKQDESGMPNNRFLAERTGGTYSTLKVQPAELEDSGVYFCASSPSLTGELFFGEGSRLTVL.

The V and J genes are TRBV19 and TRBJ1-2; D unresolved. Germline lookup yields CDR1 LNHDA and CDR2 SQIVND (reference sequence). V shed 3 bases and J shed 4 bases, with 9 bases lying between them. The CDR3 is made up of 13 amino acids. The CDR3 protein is CASSMGQPYGYTF. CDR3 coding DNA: TGTGCCAGTAGTATGGGCCAGCCCTATGGCTACACCTTC.

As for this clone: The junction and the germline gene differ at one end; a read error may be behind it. The CDR3 DNA sequence: TGTGCCAGCAGCCTTAATCACAGGGGCGAAGTCTTC. Protein: CASSLNHRGEVF. This sequence joins TRBV7-2 and TRBJ1-2; 7 bases are a match to TRBD1. Germline V gives CDR1 SGHTA, CDR2 FQGNSA. The CDR3 has 12 residues.

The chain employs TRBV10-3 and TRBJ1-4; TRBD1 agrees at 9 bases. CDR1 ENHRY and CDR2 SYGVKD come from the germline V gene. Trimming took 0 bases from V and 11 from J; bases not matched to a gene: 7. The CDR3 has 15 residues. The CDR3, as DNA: TGTGCCATCAGTGAGTCTCGGGGACAGGGAGAGAAACTGTTTTTT. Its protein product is CAISESRGQGEKLFF.

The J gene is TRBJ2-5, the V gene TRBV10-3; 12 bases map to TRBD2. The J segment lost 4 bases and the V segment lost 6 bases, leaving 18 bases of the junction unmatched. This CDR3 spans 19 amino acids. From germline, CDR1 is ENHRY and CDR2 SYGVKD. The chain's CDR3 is CAIRPRLAGEKDFGETQYF. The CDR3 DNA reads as TGTGCCATCAGACCCAGACTAGCGGGAGAGAAGGATTTCGGAGAGACCCAGTACTTC.

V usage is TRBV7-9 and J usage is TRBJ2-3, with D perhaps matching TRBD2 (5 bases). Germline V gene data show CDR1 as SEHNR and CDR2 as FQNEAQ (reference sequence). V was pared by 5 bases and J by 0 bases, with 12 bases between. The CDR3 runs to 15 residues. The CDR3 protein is CASSPDWRSTDTQYF. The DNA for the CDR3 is TGTGCCAGCAGCCCGGACTGGCGTAGCACAGATACGCAGTATTTT. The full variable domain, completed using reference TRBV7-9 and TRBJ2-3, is DTGVSQNPRHKITKRGQNVTFRCDPISEHNRLYWYRQTLGQGPEFLTYFQNEAQLEKSRLLSDRFSAERPKGSFSTLEIQRTEQGDSAMYLCASSPDWRSTDTQYFGPGTRLTVL.

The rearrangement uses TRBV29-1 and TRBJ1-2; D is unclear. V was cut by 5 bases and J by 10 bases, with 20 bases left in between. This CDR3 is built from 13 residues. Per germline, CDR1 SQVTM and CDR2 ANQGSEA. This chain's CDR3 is CSVFIGQEPDYTF. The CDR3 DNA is TGCAGCGTTTTTATCGGGCAGGAACCGGACTACACCTTC.

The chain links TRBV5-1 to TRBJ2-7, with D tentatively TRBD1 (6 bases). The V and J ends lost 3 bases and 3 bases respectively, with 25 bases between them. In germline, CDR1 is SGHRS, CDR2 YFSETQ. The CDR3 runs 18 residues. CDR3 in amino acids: CASSSSTSSGTQHYEQYF. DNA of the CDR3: TGCGCCAGCAGCTCCTCGACTTCTTCCGGGACACAGCACTACGAGCAGTACTTC.

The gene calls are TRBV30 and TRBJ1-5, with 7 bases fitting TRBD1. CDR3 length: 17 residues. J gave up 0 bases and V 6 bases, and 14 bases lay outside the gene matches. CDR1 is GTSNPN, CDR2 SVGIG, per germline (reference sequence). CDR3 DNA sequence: TGTGCCTGTGCCGCTACAGGGGACCCAAATAGCAATCAGCCCCAGCATTTT. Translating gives CACAATGDPNSNQPQHF.

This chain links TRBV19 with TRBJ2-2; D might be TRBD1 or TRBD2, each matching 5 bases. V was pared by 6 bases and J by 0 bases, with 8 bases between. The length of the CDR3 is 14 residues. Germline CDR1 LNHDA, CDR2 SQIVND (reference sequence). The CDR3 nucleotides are TGTGCCAGTAGCGTGGGGGCGAACACCGGGGAGCTGTTTTTT. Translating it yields CASSVGANTGELFF.

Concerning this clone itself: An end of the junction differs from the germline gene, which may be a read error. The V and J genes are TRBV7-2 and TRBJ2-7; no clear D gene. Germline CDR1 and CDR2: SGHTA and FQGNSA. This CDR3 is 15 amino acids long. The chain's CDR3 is CASSPQGLLSYEQYF. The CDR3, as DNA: TGTGCCAGCAGCCCTCAAGGGCTCCTCTCCTACGAGCAGTACTTT. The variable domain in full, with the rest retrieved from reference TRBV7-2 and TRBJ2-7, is GAGVSQSPSNKVTEKGKDVELRCDPISGHTALYWYRQSLGQGLEFLIYFQGNSAPDKSGLPSDRFSAERTGGSVSTLTIQRTQQEDSAVYLCASSPQGLLSYEQYFGPGTRLTVT.

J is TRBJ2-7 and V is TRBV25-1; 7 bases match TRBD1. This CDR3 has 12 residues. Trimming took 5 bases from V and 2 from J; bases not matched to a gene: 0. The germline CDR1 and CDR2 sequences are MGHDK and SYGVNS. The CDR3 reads CASSQGAYEQYF. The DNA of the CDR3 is TGTGCCAGCAGTCAGGGGGCCTACGAGCAGTACTTC.

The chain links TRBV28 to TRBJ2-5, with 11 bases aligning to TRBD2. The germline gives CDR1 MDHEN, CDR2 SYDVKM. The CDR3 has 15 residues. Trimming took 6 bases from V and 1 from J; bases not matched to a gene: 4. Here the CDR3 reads CASRLAGASQETQYF. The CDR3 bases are TGTGCCAGCAGACTAGCGGGGGCTTCCCAAGAGACCCAGTACTTC.

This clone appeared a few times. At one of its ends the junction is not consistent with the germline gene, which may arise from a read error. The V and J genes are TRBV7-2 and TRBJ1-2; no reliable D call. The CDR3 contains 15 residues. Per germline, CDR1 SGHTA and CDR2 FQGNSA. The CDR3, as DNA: TGTGCCAGCAGGTTAGCCTCGAACGGGGTCTATGGCTACACCTTC. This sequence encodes CASRLASNGVYGYTF.